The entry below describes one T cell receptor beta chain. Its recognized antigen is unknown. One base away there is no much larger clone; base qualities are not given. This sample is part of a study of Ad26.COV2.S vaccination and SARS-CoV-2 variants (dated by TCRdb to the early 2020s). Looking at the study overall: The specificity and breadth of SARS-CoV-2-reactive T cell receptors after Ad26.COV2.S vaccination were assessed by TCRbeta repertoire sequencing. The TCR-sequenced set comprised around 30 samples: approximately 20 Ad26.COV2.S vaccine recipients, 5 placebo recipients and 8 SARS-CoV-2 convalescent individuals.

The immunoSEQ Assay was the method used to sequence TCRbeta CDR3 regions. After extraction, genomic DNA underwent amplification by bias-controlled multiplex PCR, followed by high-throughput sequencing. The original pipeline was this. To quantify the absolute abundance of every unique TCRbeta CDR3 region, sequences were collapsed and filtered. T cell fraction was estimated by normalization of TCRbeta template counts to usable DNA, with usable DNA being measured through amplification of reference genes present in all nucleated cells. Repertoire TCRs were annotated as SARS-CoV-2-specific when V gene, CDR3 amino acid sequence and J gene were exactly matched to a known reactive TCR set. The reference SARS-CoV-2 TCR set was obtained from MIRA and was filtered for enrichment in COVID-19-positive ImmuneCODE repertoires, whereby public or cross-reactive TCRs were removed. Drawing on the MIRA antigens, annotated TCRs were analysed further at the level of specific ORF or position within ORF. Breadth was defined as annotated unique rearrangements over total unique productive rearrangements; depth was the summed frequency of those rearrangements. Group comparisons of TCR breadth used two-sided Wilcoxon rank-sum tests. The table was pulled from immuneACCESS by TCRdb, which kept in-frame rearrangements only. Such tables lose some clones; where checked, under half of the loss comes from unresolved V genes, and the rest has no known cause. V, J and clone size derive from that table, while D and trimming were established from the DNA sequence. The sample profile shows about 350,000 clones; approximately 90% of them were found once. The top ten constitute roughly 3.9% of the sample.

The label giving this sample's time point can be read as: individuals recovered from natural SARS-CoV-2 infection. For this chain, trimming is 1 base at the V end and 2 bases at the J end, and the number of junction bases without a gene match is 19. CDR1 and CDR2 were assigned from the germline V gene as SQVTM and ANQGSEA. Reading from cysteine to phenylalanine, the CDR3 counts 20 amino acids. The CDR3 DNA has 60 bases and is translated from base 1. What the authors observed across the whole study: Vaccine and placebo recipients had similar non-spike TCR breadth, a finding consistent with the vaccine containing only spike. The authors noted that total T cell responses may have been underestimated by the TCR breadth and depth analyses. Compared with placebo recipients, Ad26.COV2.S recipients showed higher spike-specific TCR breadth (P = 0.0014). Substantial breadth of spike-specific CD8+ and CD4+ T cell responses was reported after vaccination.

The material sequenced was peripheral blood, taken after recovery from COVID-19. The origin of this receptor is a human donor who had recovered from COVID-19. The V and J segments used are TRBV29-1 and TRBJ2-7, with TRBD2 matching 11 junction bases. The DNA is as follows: TGCAGCGTTGAAGGCTCCCCCTCCCCTAGCGGGGGGATAAACCCCTACGAGCAGTACTTC. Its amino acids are CSVEGSPSPSGGINPYEQYF.